This T cell receptor beta chain was obtained from a study of cytomegalovirus exposure and HLA in healthy donors. In the study overall: Tens of millions of unique TCR sequences came from HLA-typed donors in an early release. The Caucasian-associated ancestry cluster held roughly 84% of over 350 genotyped donors. Whole-study findings and limits: Most observed TCR sequences were rare, whereas some public TCRs were detected in many donors. A later analysis showed that HLA-associated TCR beta chains had undergone more clonal expansion than equally common others.

CDR1 is LGHNA, CDR2 YNFKEQ, per germline. The CDR3 has 16 amino acids. V was pared by 5 bases and J by 0 bases, with 4 bases of the junction left unmatched. In the PCR, 60 Vbeta and 13 Jbeta primers were used. The protocol was immunoSEQ multiplex PCR, while the TCRdb copy is restricted to in-frame clones and leaves out a portion. Of over 150,000 clones listed, around 70% were seen once; the top ten hold over 2.5%. This clone was observed a few times. Its antigen is unidentified. This clonotype originated in a male donor in good health and CMV-seronegative. This rearrangement joins TRBV4-2 to TRBJ2-3; 11 bases are a match to TRBD2. The sequenced sample was PBMCs. The CDR3 DNA is TGTGCCAGCAGCACCCGGACTAGCGGGAGCACAGATACGCAGTATTTT. It codes for CASSTRTSGSTDTQYF.